This T cell receptor beta chain comes out of a study of naive CD8 T cells in extremely preterm neonates. Samples were taken at extremely preterm deliveries at about 23-27 weeks of gestation. Mothers with known HIV infection were excluded. The CDR3 runs to 10 residues. Per the germline V gene, CDR1 is ENHRY and CDR2 is SYGVKD. The V end was cut by 8 bases, the J end by 4 bases, with 6 bases between. General study points: Preterm CDR3s were shorter than older groups', with fewer N additions and less trimming. Term neonates 0.35% to 0.5%, young children less than 0.035%, adults around 0.01%; preterm neonates shared approximately 2.5%. Preterm samples differed in productive template counts; sample size was small.

The protocol was immunoSEQ multiplex PCR, while the TCRdb copy is restricted to in-frame clones and leaves out a portion. The table records tens of thousands of clones, around 88% of them present only once. In the case of this clone: No antigen is known for it.

The rearrangement links TRBV10-3 to TRBJ2-7; D may be TRBD2 (6 bases). Sequencing was done on a sample of naive CD8+ T cells from cord blood. The TCR comes from a boy who was born preterm. The CDR3 sequence: CAIGGYEQYF. CDR3 bases: TGTGCCATCGGGGGGTACGAGCAGTACTTC.